Listed below are T cell receptor beta chains from one sample, sequenced in a study of T cell responses to AZD1222 COVID-19 vaccine. Only in-frame clones appear in the TCRdb table, and some are missing; sequencing was by immunoSEQ multiplex PCR. This table has approximately 120,000 clones, approximately 90% appearing once. The sample was peripheral blood, taken on day 0 of MenACWY control vaccination. The receptors derive from an adult in good health. The conserved cysteine and the conserved F or W are not part of the CDR3 here. The order of the fields is CDR3 length, V gene, D gene, J gene, CDR3 protein. The D gene is left open where the match is weak.

length: 15; V: TRBV2; D: NA; J: TRBJ1-5; CDR3: ASSRTVGEYSNQPQH
length: 11; V: TRBV12-3/TRBV12-4; D: NA; J: TRBJ1-1; CDR3: ASGTLGRTEAF
length: 14; V: TRBV27; D: TRBD2; J: TRBJ2-5; CDR3: ASSAVTSGVQETQY
length: 14; V: TRBV10-3; D: TRBD1; J: TRBJ1-6; CDR3: AISETGTGFNSPLH
length: 12; V: TRBV5-1; D: NA; J: TRBJ1-6; CDR3: ASRFAGANSPLH
length: 14; V: TRBV6-5; D: TRBD2; J: TRBJ2-7; CDR3: ASSSTEAGGFYEQY
length: 12; V: TRBV6-5; D: TRBD1; J: TRBJ2-7; CDR3: ASTGTGGTYEQY
length: 10; V: TRBV20-1; D: NA; J: TRBJ1-1; CDR3: SASAPNTEAF
length: 12; V: TRBV30; D: TRBD2; J: TRBJ2-1; CDR3: AWSGLAGPNEQF
length: 11; V: TRBV7-8; D: NA; J: TRBJ1-5; CDR3: ASSLENNQPQH
length: 14; V: TRBV7-6; D: TRBD2; J: TRBJ2-5; CDR3: ASSFRIAGEGETQY
length: 14; V: TRBV9; D: TRBD2; J: TRBJ2-5; CDR3: ASSADSGRTRETQY
length: 14; V: TRBV5-6; D: NA; J: TRBJ2-2; CDR3: ASSPTRVYATGELF
length: 12; V: TRBV6-5; D: NA; J: TRBJ1-2; CDR3: ASSPGGRDYGYT
length: 16; V: TRBV7-8; D: NA; J: TRBJ2-6; CDR3: ASSLAGGSASGANVLT
length: 10; V: TRBV9; D: NA; J: TRBJ2-1; CDR3: ASSHDYNEQF
length: 14; V: TRBV3-1/TRBV3-2; D: NA; J: TRBJ1-5; CDR3: ASSHGVAGSNQPQH
length: 15; V: TRBV6-2/TRBV6-3; D: NA; J: TRBJ2-7; CDR3: ASSYPLLVRQTYEQY
length: 13; V: TRBV6-1; D: NA; J: TRBJ1-1; CDR3: ASSELGGGNLEAF
length: 13; V: TRBV7-8; D: NA; J: TRBJ1-2; CDR3: ASTSGTHANYGYT
length: 11; V: TRBV18; D: TRBD1; J: TRBJ1-2; CDR3: ASSPQGAHGYT
length: 11; V: TRBV7-3; D: NA; J: TRBJ2-7; CDR3: ASSLGTGYEQY
length: 11; V: TRBV9; D: NA; J: TRBJ1-3; CDR3: ASSPQGGNTIY
length: 14; V: TRBV4-1; D: NA; J: TRBJ2-2; CDR3: ASSQAANLNTGELF
length: 14; V: TRBV25-1; D: TRBD1; J: TRBJ1-2; CDR3: ASSEPGTGVFSGYT
length: 11; V: TRBV25-1; D: NA; J: TRBJ1-4; CDR3: ASSESGEEKLF
length: 16; V: TRBV7-2; D: NA; J: TRBJ1-5; CDR3: ASSESFWGGESNQPQH
length: 11; V: TRBV7-2; D: NA; J: TRBJ1-1; CDR3: ASSQQVNTEAF
length: 13; V: TRBV5-1; D: NA; J: TRBJ1-1; CDR3: ASSFVDGRGAEAF
length: 12; V: TRBV3-1/TRBV3-2; D: TRBD1; J: TRBJ1-5; CDR3: ASSQGQGAQPQH
length: 11; V: TRBV27; D: NA; J: TRBJ2-7; CDR3: ASTGTNTYEQY
length: 16; V: TRBV7-8; D: TRBD2; J: TRBJ2-7; CDR3: ASSFPRTSGSVFVEQY
length: 14; V: TRBV9; D: NA; J: TRBJ1-1; CDR3: ASSAIKGDGNTEAF
length: 13; V: TRBV6-1; D: NA; J: TRBJ1-2; CDR3: ASSEVPLGHYGYT
length: 11; V: TRBV5-4; D: NA; J: TRBJ2-3; CDR3: ASSQQGSDTQY
length: 13; V: TRBV5-4; D: NA; J: TRBJ1-2; CDR3: VSSPRGRSRDGYT
length: 13; V: TRBV7-6; D: TRBD1; J: TRBJ2-3; CDR3: ASSLAIQGVDTQY
length: 11; V: TRBV27; D: NA; J: TRBJ1-1; CDR3: ASSLSKNTEAF
length: 10; V: TRBV7-2; D: NA; J: TRBJ2-3; CDR3: ASSLTSDTQY
length: 9; V: TRBV3-1/TRBV3-2; D: NA; J: TRBJ2-7; CDR3: ASRNSYEQY
length: 11; V: TRBV27; D: NA; J: TRBJ2-7; CDR3: ASSFSGSYEQY
length: 13; V: TRBV7-8; D: NA; J: TRBJ1-5; CDR3: ASSLEGLSNQPQH